The present TCR beta chain was sequenced within a study of blood T cells in healthy people across ages. Alongside a J-beta primer mix, a sample-barcoded 5' primer served in a second PCR lasting about 7 to 12 cycles. TCRdb reanalysed the 5' RACE reads using MiXCR and keeps one entry per CDR3 protein. The table shows some 900,000 distinct CDR3 sequences, with about 48% occurring only once. This CDR3 is 14 amino acids long. CDR1 is MDHEN, CDR2 SYDVKM, per germline. With 6 bases clipped from V and 4 bases from J, the junction kept 8 bases outside the gene matches. The J gene is TRBJ1-1, the V gene TRBV28; 7 nucleotides line up with TRBD1. The sequenced sample was blood. This TCR came from a man aged 30 to 45 in good health. CDR3 in amino acids: CASSPGQRATEAFF. CDR3 nucleotides: TGTGCCAGCAGCCCGGGACAGCGGGCCACTGAAGCTTTCTTT.